The 15 T cell receptor beta chains below were found in one sample sequenced in a study of human T cells and chemical hapten exposure (dated by TCRdb to 2020 to 2023). Read against the paper, the sample's time point label means: patch test 1, 2 weeks after DPC sensitization. The intended sense of this specimen's treatment or condition label: therapeutic diphenylcyclopropenone sensitization with weekly scalp DPC. The library came from RACE. The sequencing machine was a NextSeq 500. TCRdb took the public reads, trimmed them with fastp at Q25, ran MiXCR for clone calling and kept in-frame beta chains. Rows are combined by CDR3 protein, so each entry shows the most common genes and DNA. This sample holds fewer than 500,000 distinct CDR3 sequences; approximately 5.1% were observed only once. Approximately 2.3% of the sample is in the top ten clones. Source: whole blood, taken in connection with sensitization to the hapten diphenylcyclopropenone (DPC). These receptors were obtained from a woman aged 50 to 60 with alopecia areata. Some clones in this sample may be carry-over from other donors' samples.

CDR3 sequence: CASSSRPFYGYTF. In DNA form, the CDR3 reads TGTGCCAGCAGTTCCAGGCCCTTTTATGGCTACACCTTC. V is TRBV12-3 or TRBV12-4 and J is TRBJ1-2; D gene unclear. V was clipped by 4 bases and J by 5 bases, with 11 bases between them. The CDR3 is 13 amino acids.

The table lists this clonotype with many counts. CDR3 coding DNA: TGTGCCAGCAGCTTATGGGGGGACCCTGGAAACACCATATATTTT. Protein sequence: CASSLWGDPGNTIYF. The V and J genes are TRBV7-2 and TRBJ1-3, with D perhaps matching TRBD1 (5 bases). CDR1 SGHTA and CDR2 FQGNSA come from the germline V gene. The CDR3 contains 15 residues. The V and J ends lost 2 bases and 2 bases respectively, with 10 bases between them.

This clonotype was recorded at least ten times. The V gene is TRBV18, the J gene TRBJ1-1; 10 bases line up with TRBD1. Trimming removed 3 bases from V and 7 bases from J; junction bases left unmatched: 14. Germline values: CDR1 KGHSH, CDR2 LQKENI. The CDR3 extends over 17 amino acids. The CDR3 is CASSPLGQGGRGSEAFF. CDR3 coding DNA: TGTGCCAGCTCACCCCTAGGACAGGGGGGTCGTGGAAGTGAAGCTTTCTTT. The full variable domain, rest sourced from reference TRBV18 and TRBJ1-1, is NAGVMQNPRHLVRRRGQEARLRCSPMKGHSHVYWYRQLPEEGLKFMVYLQKENIIDESGMPKERFSAEFPKEGPSILRIQQVVRGDSAAYFCASSPLGQGGRGSEAFFGQGTRLTVV.

This clonotype was observed a handful of times. The J gene is TRBJ1-4, the V gene TRBV25-1; D ambiguous. Germline V gene data show CDR1 as MGHDK and CDR2 as SYGVNS. Between the trimmed V and J ends, which lost 3 bases and 7 bases, there was a span of 12 bases. The CDR3 is 14 residues long. CDR3 coding DNA: TGTGCCAGCAGTGAGTGGGGAAATAGTGAAAAACTGTTTTTT. This sequence encodes CASSEWGNSEKLFF.

Many counts were recorded for this clonotype. The CDR3 DNA follows: TGTGCCAGCAGTACCGGCCCCTCCTACGAGCAGTACTTC. This sequence encodes CASSTGPSYEQYF. V gene TRBV12-3 or TRBV12-4 combines with J gene TRBJ2-7; no clear D. The CDR3 totals 13 residues. V lost 5 bases and J 0 bases, leaving 8 bases between the germline ends.

This clonotype turned up a few times. The V call is TRBV7-2, the J call TRBJ1-4, with unresolved D. V was cut by 0 bases and J by 7 bases, with 9 bases left in between. This CDR3 has 14 amino acids. Germline lookup yields CDR1 SGHTA and CDR2 FQGNSA. CDR3 in amino acids: CASSLAKSGEKLFF. CDR3 nucleotides: TGTGCCAGCAGCTTAGCCAAGAGTGGTGAAAAACTGTTTTTT.

This clonotype was observed many times. The gene calls are TRBV13 and TRBJ2-5; 7 positions agree with TRBD2. V lost 5 bases to trimming and J lost 4 bases; unmatched junction nucleotides: 4. This CDR3 has 13 amino acids. Germline values: CDR1 PRHDT, CDR2 FYEKMQ (reference sequence). DNA of the CDR3: TGTGCCAGCAGCCCACTAGCGACAGAGACCCAGTACTTC. Its translation is CASSPLATETQYF.

This clonotype was counted many times. V and J are TRBV28 and TRBJ2-5; 9 nucleotides line up with TRBD1. The CDR3 has 13 residues. V lost 7 bases and J lost 3; bases outside the gene matches: 3. Germline assignment: CDR1 MDHEN and CDR2 SYDVKM. In nucleotides, the CDR3 is TGTGCCAGCACCCGGACAGGGGAAGAGACCCAGTACTTC. Translating it yields CASTRTGEETQYF.

The rearrangement uses TRBV29-1 and TRBJ2-7, with no clear D. The germline V and J ends were trimmed by 0 bases and 2 bases, with 8 bases remaining between them. This CDR3 has 13 residues. Germline loops: CDR1 SQVTM, CDR2 ANQGSEA. The CDR3 reads CSVEDEQPYEQYF. The CDR3 DNA is TGCAGCGTTGAAGATGAACAGCCCTACGAGCAGTACTTC.

The chain employs TRBV20-1 and TRBJ2-7; D uncertain. V was clipped by 0 bases and J by 1 base, with 7 bases between them. The CDR3 is made up of 13 amino acids. Germline CDR1 is DFQATT and CDR2 is SNEGSKA (reference sequence). The CDR3 loop reads CSARDAQSYEQYF. The DNA for the CDR3 is TGCAGTGCTAGAGATGCCCAGTCCTACGAGCAGTACTTC.

In its sample, this clonotype was seen a few times. The V gene is TRBV1, the J gene TRBJ1-5; TRBD1 is the table's D call, not checked against the DNA. TRBV1 is a known pseudogene. The CDR3 length is 15 residues. The CDR3 spells CTSSRTGKSNQPQHF. The DNA of the CDR3 is TGCACCAGCAGCCGGACAGGGAAGAGCAATCAGCCCCAGCATTTT.

In its sample, this clonotype was seen many times. The J gene is TRBJ2-1, the V gene TRBV6-1; 7 positions match TRBD1. J gave up 5 bases and V 4 bases, and 2 bases lay outside the gene matches. Germline CDR1 reads MNHNS; CDR2 reads SASEGT. CDR3 length: 13 amino acids. DNA of the CDR3: TGTGCCAGCAGTGTTCAGGGGGACAATGAGCAGTTCTTC. Its protein product is CASSVQGDNEQFF.

The genes are TRBV12-3 or TRBV12-4 and TRBJ2-1; TRBD2 matches at 13 bases. This CDR3 region has 15 residues. The ends lost 5 bases at V and 8 bases at J; junction bases unmatched: 6. In DNA, the CDR3 is TGTGCCAGCAGTATAGGACTAGCGGGAGTCGATGAGCAGTTCTTC. Its translation: CASSIGLAGVDEQFF.

This clonotype appeared many times. The chain joins TRBV9 to TRBJ2-1; 14 bases map to TRBD2. The ends lost 5 bases at V and 5 bases at J; junction bases unmatched: 3. Germline values: CDR1 SGDLS, CDR2 YYNGEE. The CDR3 has 15 amino acids. This CDR3 reads CASSVGLAGDNEQFF. CDR3 nucleotide sequence: TGTGCCAGCAGTGTGGGACTAGCGGGAGACAATGAGCAGTTCTTC.

This clonotype has just a few counts. This chain connects TRBV18 to TRBJ1-1, with no clear D. Germline-derived CDR1 and CDR2 are KGHSH and LQKENI. Trimming removed 9 bases from V and 3 bases from J, with 14 bases in between. The CDR3 runs to 13 residues. The chain's CDR3 is CASSNRRDTEAFF. The DNA of the CDR3 is TGTGCCAGTTCAAACCGAAGAGACACTGAAGCTTTCTTT.